This T cell receptor (beta chain) emerged from a study of cytomegalovirus exposure and HLA in healthy donors. The study, taken as a whole, reports: Diagnosis of cytomegalovirus status made by the classifier reportedly showed high specificity and sensitivity. Later analysis demonstrated an association between a missense DCLRE1C variant and TCR beta V- and J-gene trimming. Presence/absence analyses assumed roughly uniform sequencing depth across donors.

Regarding this clone: What it binds is unknown.

The PCR used 60 Vbeta and 13 Jbeta primers. Only in-frame clones appear in the TCRdb table, and some are missing; sequencing was by immunoSEQ multiplex PCR. There are approximately 37,000 clones in the sample, with about 6.4% held by the top ten. The J segment lost 0 bases and the V segment lost 4 bases, leaving 5 bases of the junction unmatched. The length of the CDR3 is 17 residues. Germline values: CDR1 MGHRA, CDR2 YSYEKL. Sequencing was done on a sample of PBMCs. The receptor comes from a human donor in good health. The V and J genes are TRBV4-1 and TRBJ2-6, with 8 bases fitting TRBD1. CDR3 protein: CASSPRTGSSGANVLTF. The CDR3 DNA reads TGCGCCAGCAGCCCCCGGACAGGGAGCTCTGGGGCCAACGTCCTGACTTTC.